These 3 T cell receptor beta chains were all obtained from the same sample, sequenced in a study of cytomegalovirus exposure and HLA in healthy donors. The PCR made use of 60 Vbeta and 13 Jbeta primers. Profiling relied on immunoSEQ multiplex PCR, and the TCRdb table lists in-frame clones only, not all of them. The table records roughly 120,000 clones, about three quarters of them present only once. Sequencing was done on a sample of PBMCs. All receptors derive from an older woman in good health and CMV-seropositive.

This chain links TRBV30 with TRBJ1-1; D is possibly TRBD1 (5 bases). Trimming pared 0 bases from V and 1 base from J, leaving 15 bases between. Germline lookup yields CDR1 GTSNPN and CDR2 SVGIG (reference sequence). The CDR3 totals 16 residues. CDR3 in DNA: TGTGCCTGGAGTGTTATTGTTGTGGGGGGGAACACTGAAGCTTTCTTT. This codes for CAWSVIVVGGNTEAFF.

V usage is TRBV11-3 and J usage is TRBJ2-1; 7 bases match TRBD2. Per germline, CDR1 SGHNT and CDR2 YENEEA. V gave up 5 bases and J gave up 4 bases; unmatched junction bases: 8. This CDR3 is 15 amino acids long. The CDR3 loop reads CASSTHGGKYNEQFF. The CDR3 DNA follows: TGTGCCAGCAGCACCCACGGGGGGAAATACAATGAGCAGTTCTTC.

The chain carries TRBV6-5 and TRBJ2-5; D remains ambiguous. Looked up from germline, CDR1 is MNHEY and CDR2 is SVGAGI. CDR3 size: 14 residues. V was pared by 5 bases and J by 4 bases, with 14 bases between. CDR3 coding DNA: TGTGCCAGCAGTCCCTTCGTGGCGGCAGAGACCCAGTACTTC. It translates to CASSPFVAAETQYF.